Presented here are 3 T cell receptor beta chains from one specimen sequenced in a study of identical twins. Using its own MiXCR run on the 5' RACE reads, TCRdb lists one record per CDR3 protein. The table lists about 690,000 distinct CDR3 sequences, 21% of them singletons. In addition, the sample was reused for a study of T cells expressing NK-cell markers.

Sequenced: PBMCs. The receptors were gathered from a woman aged 18-30 years in good health.

The gene calls are TRBV7-2 and TRBJ2-1, with 8 bases that match TRBD2. V lost 0 bases to trimming and J lost 6 bases; unmatched junction nucleotides: 10. The CDR3 has 17 residues. Germline V gives CDR1 SGHTA, CDR2 FQGNSA. The chain's CDR3 is CASSLAPGTSTFNEQFF. DNA for the CDR3: TGTGCCAGCAGCTTAGCGCCCGGGACTAGTACTTTCAATGAGCAGTTCTTC. The full variable domain, rest sourced from reference TRBV7-2 and TRBJ2-1, is GAGVSQSPSNKVTEKGKDVELRCDPISGHTALYWYRQSLGQGLEFLIYFQGNSAPDKSGLPSDRFSAERTGGSVSTLTIQRTQQEDSAVYLCASSLAPGTSTFNEQFFGPGTRLTVL.

This chain connects TRBV18 to TRBJ2-7; D is unclear. Germline loops: CDR1 KGHSH, CDR2 LQKENI. V was clipped by 2 bases and J by 2 bases, with 7 bases between them. CDR3 length equals 13 residues. CDR3 DNA: TGTGCCAGCTCACCAGGGATCCCCTACGAGCAGTACTTC. Its protein product is CASSPGIPYEQYF.

The V call is TRBV7-8, the J call TRBJ2-7, with D unresolved. The CDR3 has 14 amino acids. Trimming stripped 5 bases from V and 5 bases from J, with 16 bases between. From germline, CDR1 is SGHVS and CDR2 FQNEAQ. Here the CDR3 reads CASSPPPVRHEQYF. The DNA for the CDR3 is TGTGCCAGCAGCCCGCCCCCCGTCCGCCACGAGCAGTACTTC.